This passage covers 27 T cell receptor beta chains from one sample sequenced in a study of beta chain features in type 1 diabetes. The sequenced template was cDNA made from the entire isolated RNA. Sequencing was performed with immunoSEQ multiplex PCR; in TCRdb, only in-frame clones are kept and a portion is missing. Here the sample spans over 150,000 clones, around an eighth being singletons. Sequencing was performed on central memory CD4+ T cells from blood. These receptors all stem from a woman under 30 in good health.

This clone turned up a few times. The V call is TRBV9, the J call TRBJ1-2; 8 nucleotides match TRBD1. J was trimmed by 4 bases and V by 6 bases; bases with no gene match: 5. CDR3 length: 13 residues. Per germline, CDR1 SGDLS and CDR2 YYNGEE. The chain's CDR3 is CASTQGASYGYTF. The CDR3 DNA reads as TGTGCCAGCACCCAGGGGGCTAGCTATGGCTACACCTTC. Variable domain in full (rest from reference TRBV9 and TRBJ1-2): DSGVTQTPKHLITATGQRVTLRCSPRSGDLSVYWYQQSLDQGLQFLIQYYNGEERAKGNILERFSAQQFPDLHSELNLSSLELGDSALYFCASTQGASYGYTFGSGTRLTVV.

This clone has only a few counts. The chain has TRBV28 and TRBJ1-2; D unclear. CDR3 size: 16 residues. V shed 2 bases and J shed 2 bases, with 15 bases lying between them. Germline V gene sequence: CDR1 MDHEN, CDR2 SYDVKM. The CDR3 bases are TGTGCCAGCAGTTTACAAGTCCAGGCCCTGAACTATGGCTACACCTTC. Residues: CASSLQVQALNYGYTF.

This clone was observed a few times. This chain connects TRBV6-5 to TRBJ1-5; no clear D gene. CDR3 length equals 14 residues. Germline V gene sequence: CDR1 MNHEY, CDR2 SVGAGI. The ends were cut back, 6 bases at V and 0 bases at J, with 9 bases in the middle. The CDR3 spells CASRPRNSNQPQHF. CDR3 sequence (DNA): TGTGCCAGCAGACCTAGGAATAGCAATCAGCCCCAGCATTTT.

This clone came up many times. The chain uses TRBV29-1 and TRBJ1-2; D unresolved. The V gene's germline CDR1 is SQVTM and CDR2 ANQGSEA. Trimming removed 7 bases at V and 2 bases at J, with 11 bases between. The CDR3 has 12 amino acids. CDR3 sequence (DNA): TGCAGCGGTGGCGACGGGAACTATGGCTACACCTTC. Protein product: CSGGDGNYGYTF.

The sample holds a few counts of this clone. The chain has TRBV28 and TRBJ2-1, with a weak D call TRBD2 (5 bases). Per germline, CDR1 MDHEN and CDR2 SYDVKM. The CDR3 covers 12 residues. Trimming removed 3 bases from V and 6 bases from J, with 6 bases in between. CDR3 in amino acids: CASSLAGNEQFF. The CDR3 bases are TGTGCCAGCAGTTTGGCGGGCAATGAGCAGTTCTTC.

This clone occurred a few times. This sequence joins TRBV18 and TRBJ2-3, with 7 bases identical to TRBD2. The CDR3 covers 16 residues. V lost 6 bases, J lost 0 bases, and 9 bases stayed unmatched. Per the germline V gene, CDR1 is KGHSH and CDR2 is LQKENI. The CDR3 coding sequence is TGTGCCAGCTCCCCTCCAAGGGAGGGGAGCACAGATACGCAGTATTTT. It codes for CASSPPREGSTDTQYF.

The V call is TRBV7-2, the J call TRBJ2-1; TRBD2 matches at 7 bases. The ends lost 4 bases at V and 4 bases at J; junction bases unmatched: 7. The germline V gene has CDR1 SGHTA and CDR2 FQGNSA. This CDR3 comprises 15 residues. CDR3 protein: CASSWGGRQYNEQFF. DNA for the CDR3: TGTGCCAGCAGCTGGGGCGGGAGACAATACAATGAGCAGTTCTTC.

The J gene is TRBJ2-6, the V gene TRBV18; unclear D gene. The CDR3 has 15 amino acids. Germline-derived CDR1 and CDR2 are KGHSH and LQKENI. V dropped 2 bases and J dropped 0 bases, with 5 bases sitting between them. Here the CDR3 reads CASSPVVSGANVLTF. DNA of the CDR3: TGTGCCAGCTCACCAGTAGTCTCTGGGGCCAACGTCCTGACTTTC.

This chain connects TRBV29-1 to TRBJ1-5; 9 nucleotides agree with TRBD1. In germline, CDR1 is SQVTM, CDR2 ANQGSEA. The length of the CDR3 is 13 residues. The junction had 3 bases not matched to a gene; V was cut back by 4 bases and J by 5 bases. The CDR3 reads CSVGGQGHQPQHF. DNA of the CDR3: TGCAGCGTTGGCGGACAGGGGCATCAGCCCCAGCATTTT.

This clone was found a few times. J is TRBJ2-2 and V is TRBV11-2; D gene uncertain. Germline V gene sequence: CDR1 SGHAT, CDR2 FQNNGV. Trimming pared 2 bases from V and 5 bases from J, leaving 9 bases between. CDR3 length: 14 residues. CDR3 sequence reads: CASSLRTTTGELFF. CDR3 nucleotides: TGTGCCAGCAGCTTACGCACAACAACCGGGGAGCTGTTTTTT.

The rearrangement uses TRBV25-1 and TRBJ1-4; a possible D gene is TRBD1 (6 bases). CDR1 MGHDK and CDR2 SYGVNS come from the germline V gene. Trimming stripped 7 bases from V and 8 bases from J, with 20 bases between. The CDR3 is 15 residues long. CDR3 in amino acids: CASTHHGGAREKLFF. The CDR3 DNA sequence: TGTGCCAGCACTCATCACGGGGGGGCACGGGAAAAACTGTTTTTT.

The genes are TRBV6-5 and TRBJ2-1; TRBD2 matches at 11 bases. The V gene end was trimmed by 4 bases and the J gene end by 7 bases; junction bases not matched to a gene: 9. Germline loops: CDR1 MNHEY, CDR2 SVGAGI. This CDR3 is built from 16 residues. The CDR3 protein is CASSSITSGSRNEQFF. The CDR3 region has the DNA TGTGCCAGCAGTTCGATTACTAGCGGGAGTCGGAATGAGCAGTTCTTC.

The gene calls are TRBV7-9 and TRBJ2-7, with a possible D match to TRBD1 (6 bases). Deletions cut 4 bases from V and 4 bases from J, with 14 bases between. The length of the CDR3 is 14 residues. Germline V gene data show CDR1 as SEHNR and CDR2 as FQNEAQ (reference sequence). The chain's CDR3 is CASSWAGGQYEQYF. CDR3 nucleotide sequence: TGTGCCAGCAGCTGGGCTGGGGGCCAGTACGAGCAGTACTTC.

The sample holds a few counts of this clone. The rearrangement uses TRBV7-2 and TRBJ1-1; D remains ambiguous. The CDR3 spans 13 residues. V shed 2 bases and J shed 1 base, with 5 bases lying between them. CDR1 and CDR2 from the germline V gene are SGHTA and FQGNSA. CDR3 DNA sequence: TGTGCCAGCAGCTTACAGCGGAACACTGAAGCTTTCTTT. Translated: CASSLQRNTEAFF.

The CDR3 DNA reads as TGCAGCGTTGTCCTCCAAGTGGGGACCCTCGGGAGGGATACGCAGTATTTT. This gives the protein CSVVLQVGTLGRDTQYF. The V gene is TRBV29-1, the J gene TRBJ2-3; 7 bases map to TRBD2. This CDR3 has 17 residues. Germline V lookup: CDR1 SQVTM, CDR2 ANQGSEA. The junction had 19 bases not matched to a gene; V was cut back by 4 bases and J by 6 bases.

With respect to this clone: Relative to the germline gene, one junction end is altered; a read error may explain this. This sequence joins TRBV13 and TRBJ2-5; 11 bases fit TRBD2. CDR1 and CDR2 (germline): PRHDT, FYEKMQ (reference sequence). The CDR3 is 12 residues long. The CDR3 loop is CASRGYGTSGHF. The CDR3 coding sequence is TGTGCCAGCAGGGGTTATGGGACTAGCGGCCACTTC.

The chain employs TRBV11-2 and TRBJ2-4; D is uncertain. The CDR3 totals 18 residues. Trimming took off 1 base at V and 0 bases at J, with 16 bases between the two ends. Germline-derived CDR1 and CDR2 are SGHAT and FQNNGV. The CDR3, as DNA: TGTGCCAGCAGCTTAGTGTCGCAGGCAGTCCCAGCCAAAAACATTCAGTACTTC. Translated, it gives CASSLVSQAVPAKNIQYF. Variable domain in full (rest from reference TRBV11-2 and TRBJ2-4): EAGVAQSPRYKIIEKRQSVAFWCNPISGHATLYWYQQILGQGPKLLIQFQNNGVVDDSQLPKDRFSAERLKGVDSTLKIQPAKLEDSAVYLCASSLVSQAVPAKNIQYFGAGTRLSVL.

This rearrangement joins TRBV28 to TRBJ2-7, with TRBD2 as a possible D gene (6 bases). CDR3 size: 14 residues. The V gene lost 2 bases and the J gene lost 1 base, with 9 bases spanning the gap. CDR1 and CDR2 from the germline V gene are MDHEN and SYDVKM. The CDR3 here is CASSLAGRSYEQYF. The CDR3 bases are TGTGCCAGCAGTTTAGCCGGGAGATCCTACGAGCAGTACTTC.

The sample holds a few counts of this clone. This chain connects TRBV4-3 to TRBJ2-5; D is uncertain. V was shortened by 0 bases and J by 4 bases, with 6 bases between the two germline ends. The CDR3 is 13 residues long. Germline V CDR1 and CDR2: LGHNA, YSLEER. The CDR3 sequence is CASSQDILETQYF. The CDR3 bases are TGCGCCAGCAGCCAAGACATACTAGAGACCCAGTACTTC.

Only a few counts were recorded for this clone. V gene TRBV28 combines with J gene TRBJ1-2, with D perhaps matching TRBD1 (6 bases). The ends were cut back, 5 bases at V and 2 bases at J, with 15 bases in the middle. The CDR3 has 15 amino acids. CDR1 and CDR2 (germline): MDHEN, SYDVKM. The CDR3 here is CASSPTNRENYGYTF. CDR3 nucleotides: TGTGCCAGCAGTCCAACTAACAGGGAGAACTATGGCTACACCTTC.

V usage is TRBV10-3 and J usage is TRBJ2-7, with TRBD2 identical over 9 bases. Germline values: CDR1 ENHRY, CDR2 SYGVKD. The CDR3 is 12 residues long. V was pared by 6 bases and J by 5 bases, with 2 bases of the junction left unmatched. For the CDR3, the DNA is TGTGCCATCAGGACTAGCGGCGACGAGCAGTACTTC. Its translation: CAIRTSGDEQYF.

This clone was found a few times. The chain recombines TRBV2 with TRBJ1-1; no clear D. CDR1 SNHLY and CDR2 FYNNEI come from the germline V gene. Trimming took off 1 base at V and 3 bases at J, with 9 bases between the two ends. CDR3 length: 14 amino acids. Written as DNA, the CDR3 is TGTGCCAGCAGTGAAGTGCCCCGGGACACTGAAGCTTTCTTT. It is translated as CASSEVPRDTEAFF.

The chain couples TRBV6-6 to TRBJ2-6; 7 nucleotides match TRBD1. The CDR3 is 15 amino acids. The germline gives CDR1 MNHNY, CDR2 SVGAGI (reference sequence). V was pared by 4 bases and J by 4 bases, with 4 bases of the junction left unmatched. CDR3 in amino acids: CASSLTGAGANVLTF. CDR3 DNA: TGTGCCAGCAGTTTAACAGGGGCCGGGGCCAACGTCCTGACTTTC.

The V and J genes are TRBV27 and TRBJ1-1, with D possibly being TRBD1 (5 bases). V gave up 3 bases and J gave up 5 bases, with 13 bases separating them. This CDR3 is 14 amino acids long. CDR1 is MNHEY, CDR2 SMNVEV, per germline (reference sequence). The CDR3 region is CASSFLDGGTEAFF. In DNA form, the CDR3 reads TGTGCCAGCAGTTTTCTGGACGGGGGGACTGAAGCTTTCTTT.

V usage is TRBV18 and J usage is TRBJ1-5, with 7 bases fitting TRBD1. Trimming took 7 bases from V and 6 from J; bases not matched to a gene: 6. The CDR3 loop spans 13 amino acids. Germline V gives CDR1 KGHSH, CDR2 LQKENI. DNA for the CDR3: TGTGCCAGCTTCGACAGGGTCGGTCAGCCCCAGCATTTT. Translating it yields CASFDRVGQPQHF.

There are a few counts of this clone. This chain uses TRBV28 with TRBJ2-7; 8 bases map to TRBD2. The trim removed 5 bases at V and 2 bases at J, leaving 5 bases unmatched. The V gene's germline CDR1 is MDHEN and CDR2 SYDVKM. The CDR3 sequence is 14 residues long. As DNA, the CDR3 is TGTGCCAGCAGTACGACTAGCGTGACCTACGAGCAGTACTTC. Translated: CASSTTSVTYEQYF.

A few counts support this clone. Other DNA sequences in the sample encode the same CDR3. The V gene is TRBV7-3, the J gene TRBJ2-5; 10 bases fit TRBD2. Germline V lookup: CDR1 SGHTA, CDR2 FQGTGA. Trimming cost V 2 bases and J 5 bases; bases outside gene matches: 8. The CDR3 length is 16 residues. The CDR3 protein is CASSLRPAGGQETQYF. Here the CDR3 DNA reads TGTGCCAGCAGCTTACGACCAGCGGGAGGGCAGGAGACCCAGTACTTC. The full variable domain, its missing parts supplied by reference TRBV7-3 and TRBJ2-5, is GAGVSQTPSNKVTEKGKYVELRCDPISGHTALYWYRQSLGQGPEFLIYFQGTGAADDSGLPNDRFFAVRPEGSVSTLKIQRTERGDSAVYLCASSLRPAGGQETQYFGPGTRLLVL.